Below are 29 T cell receptor beta chains sequenced from a single sample in a study of PD-1 blockade in classical Hodgkin lymphoma. Sequenced by immunoSEQ multiplex PCR; TCRdb stores in-frame clones only, minus some. The table includes over 15,000 clones, roughly 82% detected once. Relapses following autologous stem cell transplantation were seen in all patients, with brentuximab vedotin exposure varying. The material was peripheral blood mononuclear cells (PBMCs), obtained before the second cycle of nivolumab. The receptors originated from a human donor with classical Hodgkin lymphoma.

This rearrangement joins TRBV7-9 to TRBJ2-5; D is unresolved. The CDR3 has 14 amino acids. V shed 3 bases and J shed 2 bases, with 10 bases lying between them. CDR1 is SEHNR and CDR2 is FQNEAQ in the germline V gene (reference sequence). The CDR3 spells CASSFPTQQETQYF. In nucleotides, the CDR3 is TGTGCCAGCAGCTTTCCTACCCAGCAAGAGACCCAGTACTTC.

The count of this clone is one. This sequence joins TRBV28 and TRBJ1-1; D possibly corresponds to TRBD1 (6 bases). Trimming stripped 6 bases from V and 4 bases from J, with 21 bases between. The CDR3 is made up of 16 amino acids. The germline V gene has CDR1 MDHEN and CDR2 SYDVKM. The CDR3 reads CASSPWTGGRLTEAFF. Written as DNA, the CDR3 is TGTGCCAGCAGCCCTTGGACCGGGGGGCGGCTCACTGAAGCTTTCTTT.

The CDR3, as DNA: TGTGCCAGCAGCTTGGAACAGGGTAACACCGGGGAGCTGTTTTTT. This gives the protein CASSLEQGNTGELFF. The J gene is TRBJ2-2, the V gene TRBV5-4, with D possibly TRBD1 on 6 matching bases. Trimming stripped 0 bases from V and 2 bases from J, with 8 bases between. The CDR3 spans 15 residues. In germline, CDR1 is SGHNT, CDR2 YYREEE (reference sequence). The variable domain in full, completed from reference TRBV5-4 and TRBJ2-2, reads ETGVTQSPTHLIKTRGQQVTLRCSSQSGHNTVSWYQQALGQGPQFIFQYYREEENGRGNFPPRFSGLQFPNYSSELNVNALELDDSALYLCASSLEQGNTGELFFGEGSRLTVL.

This chain links TRBV7-7 with TRBJ2-7; D perhaps matches TRBD2 (5 bases). CDR1 is SSHAT, CDR2 FNYEAQ, per germline (reference sequence). This CDR3 has 13 amino acids. The germline V and J ends were trimmed by 6 bases and 3 bases, with 12 bases remaining between them. CDR3 DNA: TGTGCCAGCAGTCTAAGTGGGAGCTACGAGCAGTACTTC. Translation: CASSLSGSYEQYF.

This clone was picked up one time. The genes are TRBV29-1 and TRBJ2-5; D unresolved. V dropped 0 bases and J dropped 0 bases, with 8 bases sitting between them. The CDR3 extends over 14 amino acids. CDR1 is SQVTM, CDR2 ANQGSEA, per germline. The CDR3 nucleotides read TGCAGCGTTGAAGATCGCACTTACCAAGAGACCCAGTACTTC. Protein sequence: CSVEDRTYQETQYF. Drawing the rest from reference TRBV29-1 and TRBJ2-5, the complete variable domain is SAVISQKPSRDICQRGTSLTIQCQVDSQVTMMFWYRQQPGQSLTLIATANQGSEATYESGFVIDKFPISRPNLTFSTLTVSNMSPEDSSIYLCSVEDRTYQETQYFGPGTRLLVL.

This rearrangement joins TRBV5-4 to TRBJ1-1; 7 nucleotides match TRBD1. V lost 0 bases, J lost 4 bases, and 3 bases stayed unmatched. CDR3 length: 14 amino acids. Germline CDR1 is SGHNT and CDR2 is YYREEE (reference sequence). The CDR3 reads CASSLEQGGTEAFF. In DNA, the CDR3 is TGTGCCAGCAGCTTGGAGCAGGGGGGCACTGAAGCTTTCTTT.

The V call is TRBV28, the J call TRBJ1-1; 8 nucleotides match TRBD1. The germline gives CDR1 MDHEN, CDR2 SYDVKM. The CDR3 extends over 13 amino acids. The J segment lost 6 bases and the V segment lost 6 bases, leaving 6 bases of the junction unmatched. CDR3: CASRIQGGPEAFF. The CDR3 DNA is TGTGCCAGCAGGATACAGGGGGGCCCTGAAGCTTTCTTT.

This clone was counted between two and nine times. V usage is TRBV7-9 and J usage is TRBJ2-5; 13 bases are a match to TRBD2. V dropped 3 bases and J dropped 3; count of bases not matched to a gene: 1. The V gene's germline CDR1 is SEHNR and CDR2 FQNEAQ (reference sequence). The CDR3 contains 15 residues. For the CDR3, the DNA is TGTGCCAGCAGCTTTGGGACTAGCGGGGAAGAGACCCAGTACTTC. Translating gives CASSFGTSGEETQYF.

V gene TRBV7-8 combines with J gene TRBJ2-5; tentative D call: TRBD2 (7 bases). CDR1 and CDR2 (germline): SGHVS, FQNEAQ. V gave up 5 bases and J gave up 4 bases, with 14 bases separating them. The CDR3 totals 14 residues. The CDR3 reads CASSRRGAAETQYF. The CDR3 region has the DNA TGTGCCAGCAGCCGCCGGGGGGCCGCAGAGACCCAGTACTTC. Full variable domain (outside the CDR3, taken from reference TRBV7-8 and TRBJ2-5): GAGVSQSPRYKVAKRGQDVALRCDPISGHVSLFWYQQALGQGPEFLTYFQNEAQLDKSGLPSDRFFAERPEGSVSTLKIQRTQQEDSAVYLCASSRRGAAETQYFGPGTRLLVL.

The chain joins TRBV6-1 to TRBJ2-5; weak D call: TRBD2 (7 bases). Germline CDR1 reads MNHNS; CDR2 reads SASEGT. V lost 10 bases and J 0 bases, leaving 18 bases between the germline ends. There are 15 residues in the CDR3. The DNA for the CDR3 is TGTGCCACCGCAAAGGGGGGGGCGGACCAAGAGACCCAGTACTTC. Residues: CATAKGGADQETQYF.

The chain combines TRBV15 with TRBJ1-2; 7 positions match TRBD1. J was trimmed by 6 bases and V by 8 bases; bases with no gene match: 6. CDR3 length equals 12 residues. From germline, CDR1 is LNHNV and CDR2 YYDKDF (reference sequence). The CDR3 protein is CATFTGEDGYTF. CDR3 sequence (DNA): TGTGCCACCTTTACAGGGGAAGATGGCTACACCTTC.

This chain connects TRBV18 to TRBJ2-7, with D perhaps matching TRBD1 (6 bases). Trimming shortened V by 3 bases and J by 9 bases, and 18 bases separated the two germline ends. The CDR3 sequence is 14 residues long. The V gene's germline CDR1 is KGHSH and CDR2 LQKENI. The CDR3 nucleotides read TGTGCCAGCTCACCCGTCAGTTGGGGGCTTGGGCAGTACTTC. Its protein product is CASSPVSWGLGQYF.

This chain links TRBV9 with TRBJ2-5; TRBD1 might be the D (6 bases). Germline V lookup: CDR1 SGDLS, CDR2 YYNGEE. This CDR3 region has 15 residues. Trimming took off 3 bases at V and 5 bases at J, with 17 bases between the two ends. CDR3 loop: CASSGQGNPQETQYF. CDR3 in DNA: TGTGCCAGCAGCGGGCAGGGGAACCCCCAGGAGACCCAGTACTTC.

The chain combines TRBV7-8 with TRBJ2-5; the match to TRBD2 covers 8 bases. Germline-derived CDR1 and CDR2 are SGHVS and FQNEAQ. The CDR3 is made up of 15 amino acids. The ends lost 6 bases at V and 7 bases at J; junction bases unmatched: 13. Here the CDR3 DNA reads TGTGCCAGCAGTTTAATAGCGGGGCGGGGGATGACCCAGTACTTC. This sequence encodes CASSLIAGRGMTQYF.

This clone was counted between two and nine times. The J gene is TRBJ2-7, the V gene TRBV28; tentatively, D is TRBD1 (5 bases). Germline V gene lookup returns CDR1 MDHEN and CDR2 SYDVKM. This CDR3 region has 13 residues. V lost 7 bases and J lost 3, with 13 bases in between. This chain's CDR3 is CASTTGPLYEQYF. CDR3 DNA: TGTGCCAGCACCACAGGCCCTCTCTACGAGCAGTACTTC.

The chain recombines TRBV7-8 with TRBJ2-7; D gene unclear. Germline assignment: CDR1 SGHVS and CDR2 FQNEAQ. Trimming left V 0 bases short and J 9 bases short, with 6 bases between. The CDR3 extends over 11 amino acids. This CDR3 is CASSLAVWQYF. The CDR3 DNA is TGTGCCAGCAGCTTAGCGGTTTGGCAGTACTTC.

Turning to this clone: Sequence at one end of the junction differs from germline and may be a read error. V gene TRBV18 combines with J gene TRBJ1-6; 7 positions agree with TRBD1. The length of the CDR3 is 15 residues. Germline CDR1 and CDR2: KGHSH and LQKENI. CDR3 in DNA: TGTGCCAGCCCACCAGGACAAGGGACAGCCTCATCCCTCCACTTT. It is translated as CASPPGQGTASSLHF.

This chain joins TRBV2 and TRBJ2-1; TRBD2 agrees at 9 bases. Germline assignment: CDR1 SNHLY and CDR2 FYNNEI. V trimming: 1 base; J trimming: 4 bases; junction bases outside the gene matches: 2. This CDR3 spans 15 amino acids. The CDR3 DNA reads as TGTGCCAGCAGTGAAGAGAGCGGGGGGTACAATGAGCAGTTCTTC. As protein: CASSEESGGYNEQFF.

This clone has more than one count but fewer than ten. The chain carries TRBV5-4 and TRBJ2-3, with a weak D call TRBD2 (7 bases). CDR1 and CDR2 (germline): SGHNT, YYREEE (reference sequence). The CDR3 has 17 residues. V lost 5 bases to trimming and J lost 1 base, with 20 bases between them. In DNA, the CDR3 is TGTGCCAGCAGGTACCGCGGGGGCTCAACCGGCACAGATACGCAGTATTTT. Its protein is CASRYRGGSTGTDTQYF. Filled out from reference TRBV5-4 and TRBJ2-3, the complete variable domain reads ETGVTQSPTHLIKTRGQQVTLRCSSQSGHNTVSWYQQALGQGPQFIFQYYREEENGRGNFPPRFSGLQFPNYSSELNVNALELDDSALYLCASRYRGGSTGTDTQYFGPGTRLTVL.

V usage is TRBV5-8 and J usage is TRBJ2-1, with no clear D. V dropped 4 bases and J dropped 2 bases, with 1 base sitting between them. This CDR3 has 11 residues. CDR1 is SGHTS, CDR2 YDEGEE, per germline. The CDR3 here is CASSPYNEQFF. The CDR3 DNA reads as TGTGCCAGCAGCCCCTACAATGAGCAGTTCTTC.

This rearrangement joins TRBV19 to TRBJ2-3; D might be TRBD2 (6 bases). The CDR3 has 17 amino acids. Germline V gene lookup returns CDR1 LNHDA and CDR2 SQIVND (reference sequence). V was shortened by 4 bases and J by 1 base, with 18 bases between the two germline ends. DNA of the CDR3: TGTGCCAGTAGTACCAGAAGGGACTTAGGGGGCACAGATACGCAGTATTTT. Amino acid sequence: CASSTRRDLGGTDTQYF.

The V call is TRBV6-5, the J call TRBJ1-5, with a tentative D call TRBD1 (6 bases). CDR1 is MNHEY, CDR2 SVGAGI, per germline. Trimming removed 5 bases at V and 2 bases at J, with 10 bases between. The CDR3 sequence is 14 residues long. For the CDR3, the DNA is TGTGCCAGCAGTGTATCAGGGGGCAATCAGCCCCAGCATTTT. It yields the protein CASSVSGGNQPQHF.

The genes are TRBV4-1 and TRBJ2-7, with 9 positions matching TRBD1. The CDR3 runs 15 residues. With 3 bases clipped from V and 3 bases from J, the junction kept 6 bases outside the gene matches. In germline, CDR1 is MGHRA, CDR2 YSYEKL. For the CDR3, the DNA is TGCGCCAGCAGCCACACGGGACAGGGTGGCTACGAGCAGTACTTC. This gives the protein CASSHTGQGGYEQYF.

The chain combines TRBV19 with TRBJ1-2, with D perhaps matching TRBD1 (6 bases). This CDR3 region has 13 residues. CDR1 is LNHDA, CDR2 SQIVND, per germline (reference sequence). Trimming stripped 3 bases from V and 6 bases from J, with 11 bases between. The CDR3 sequence is CASSIRGPHGYTF. In DNA, the CDR3 is TGTGCCAGTAGTATCCGGGGGCCCCATGGCTACACCTTC. Supplemented by reference TRBV19 and TRBJ1-2, the full variable domain reads DGGITQSPKYLFRKEGQNVTLSCEQNLNHDAMYWYRQDPGQGLRLIYYSQIVNDFQKGDIAEGYSVSREKKESFPLTVTSAQKNPTAFYLCASSIRGPHGYTFGSGTRLTVV.

V gene TRBV7-3 combines with J gene TRBJ2-7; no clear D gene. Germline V gives CDR1 SGHTA, CDR2 FQGTGA. V was clipped by 2 bases and J by 5 bases, with 19 bases between them. There are 16 residues in the CDR3. The CDR3 nucleotides read TGTGCCAGCAGCTTAGTTTCTTCCTACGAATACCACGAGCAGTACTTC. Translated: CASSLVSSYEYHEQYF. Complete variable domain (other parts from reference TRBV7-3 and TRBJ2-7): GAGVSQTPSNKVTEKGKYVELRCDPISGHTALYWYRQSLGQGPEFLIYFQGTGAADDSGLPNDRFFAVRPEGSVSTLKIQRTERGDSAVYLCASSLVSSYEYHEQYFGPGTRLTVT.

The CDR3 region has the DNA TGTGCCAGTAACCTAGAGGGCGGGGAGCTGTTTTTT. As protein: CASNLEGGELFF. V is TRBV19 and J is TRBJ2-2, with D possibly TRBD2 on 5 matching bases. Deletions cut 7 bases from V and 7 bases from J, with 10 bases between. In germline, CDR1 is LNHDA, CDR2 SQIVND (reference sequence). This CDR3 comprises 12 residues.

The chain is built from TRBV10-3 and TRBJ2-3; the D is unclear. The CDR3 sequence is 12 residues long. V was trimmed by 5 bases and J by 2 bases, leaving 5 bases between them. CDR1 and CDR2 (germline): ENHRY, SYGVKD. CDR3 DNA sequence: TGTGCCATCAGTCCGAACACAGATACGCAGTATTTT. Encoded protein: CAISPNTDTQYF.

J is TRBJ2-1 and V is TRBV10-3, with 8 bases fitting TRBD1. The CDR3 covers 16 residues. V shed 11 bases and J 0 bases; nucleotides not matched to a gene: 12. Per germline, CDR1 ENHRY and CDR2 SYGVKD. The CDR3 DNA reads as TGTGCCGCCAGCTACATAGGACAGGGCTCCTACAATGAGCAGTTCTTC. Translating gives CAASYIGQGSYNEQFF.

The chain links TRBV5-6 to TRBJ1-5; D is unclear. V was trimmed by 6 bases and J by 2 bases, leaving 18 bases between them. Germline V gives CDR1 SGHDT, CDR2 YYEEEE. CDR3 size: 16 residues. CDR3 in amino acids: CASTSLSSRGNQPQHF. The CDR3 nucleotides are TGTGCCAGCACTTCCCTAAGCTCTCGGGGCAATCAGCCCCAGCATTTT.